This TCR beta chain was recovered during a study of cytomegalovirus exposure and HLA in healthy donors (dated by TCRdb to about 2017). Regarding the study in general: According to a later analysis, the 110 or so validation repertoires were produced on the same platform as the 680 or so repertoires of the first cohort. To predict cytomegalovirus infection status, the study brought together high-throughput TCR immunosequencing, statistical association of individual TCRs with disease status, and machine learning. In addition to the first cohort of around 670 subjects, a separate validation cohort of approximately 130 different subjects was used. The study was designed to test whether signatures of past pathogen exposure could be identified by cataloging public T cell receptors.

This clone was observed a single time. Its antigen is not yet known. No much larger clone exists at a distance of one base, and base qualities are not known. Donors formed part of the validation cohort, which comprised fewer than 150 subjects and was distinct from the first cohort of some 700 subjects. Library method: the immunoSEQ multiplex PCR assay. In the source study's methods: A statistical classification framework was developed to diagnose cytomegalovirus status using the catalog of TCR beta chain sequences. The source is immuneACCESS, and TCRdb retained only in-frame sequences with V and J called. Part of the clones is not carried over; for the studies checked, unresolved V genes explain less than half of this, and the remainder is unexplained. That table furnishes V, J and clone size, whereas the DNA furnished D and trimming. A total of some 310,000 clones appear in this sample, around 90% of them only once. The ten largest clonotypes hold around 0.88% of the sample.

The paper as a whole reports these results and caveats: In vitro tests confirmed that a few of the cytomegalovirus-associated TCR beta chains recognize cytomegalovirus antigens. In a later analysis, TCRs clustered in the first cohort were found to also tend to co-occur in the roughly 120 validation repertoires, with 90% to 95% of cluster scores above 0. It was suggested by the authors that the approach could potentially be generalized to other disease states and immunological phenotypes. Across donors, most TCR sequences were observed very rarely, whereas some public TCRs were present in many individuals. A later analysis had no HLA typing for the validation cohort, so co-occurrence there was scored across all 110 or so repertoires. Cytomegalovirus status was reported to be diagnosed by the classifier with high specificity and sensitivity in both the original and validation cohorts. In the study, 150 to 200 TCR beta chains were listed as associated with cytomegalovirus.

The TCR was taken from a man under 40 in good health and CMV-seronegative. Specimen: PBMCs.

The DNA sequence is given as TGTGCCATCAGGGTACTGGGGGGACCTAATTCTGGGGCCAACGTCCTGACTTTC. Its coded protein is CAIRVLGGPNSGANVLTF. Recombination linked TRBV10-3 to TRBJ2-6, and TRBD2 may be the D gene, going by 6 matching bases. In the germline V gene, CDR1 corresponds to ENHRY and CDR2 to SYGVKD. The junction carries 19 bases between V and J, which are trimmed by 6 bases and 1 base respectively. From the cysteine through the phenylalanine, the CDR3 covers 18 amino acids. CDR3 DNA is the only sequence kept; it has 54 bases, read in frame from the first base.